The TCR beta chain under discussion was sequenced for a study of blood T cell repertoires in COVID-19. Study information: PBMCs, B-cell-depleted T cells, or T cells were the source of the cDNA or gDNA that made up the material.

The table came from immunoSEQ multiplex PCR; TCRdb's copy has only in-frame clones and leaves some out. The sample carries 95,000 to 100,000 clones, around 92% recorded once. The V end lost 3 bases, the J end lost 0 bases, and 20 bases lay between the germline ends. There are 18 residues in the CDR3. Germline-derived CDR1 and CDR2 are GTSNPN and SVGIG (reference sequence). This TCR was recovered from a middle-aged man with active COVID-19. Sequenced material: peripheral blood. This rearrangement joins TRBV30 to TRBJ1-4, with D unresolved. As DNA, the CDR3 is TGTGCCTGGAGCCGGGGAGATCAGGACCCACCAACTAATGAAAAACTGTTTTTT. Encoded protein: CAWSRGDQDPPTNEKLFF.